This T cell receptor beta chain was retrieved from a study of early stage breast cancer tumors. About this clone: Antigen: not known.

The V gene's germline CDR1 is LNHNV and CDR2 YYDKDF (reference sequence). This CDR3 has 13 residues. The germline V and J ends were trimmed by 5 bases and 3 bases, with 10 bases remaining between them. Whole-study results and caveats: Bulk DNA sequencing of unsorted cells missed chain pairing and markers. Commonly generated sequences made up most enriched TCRB sequences shared between patients. In about 85% of the 16 patients, blood comparison separated tumor from normal breast. Compared with adjacent normal breast, tumors showed about 2.3-fold denser, more clonal T cells.

Profiling relied on immunoSEQ multiplex PCR, and the TCRdb table lists in-frame clones only, not all of them. The table has 25,000 to 30,000 clones, almost 85% seen once. The V call is TRBV15, the J call TRBJ2-5; the D gene is possibly TRBD2 (6 bases). The receptor's source is a person aged 45 to 59 with breast cancer. The sample comprised blood. The chain's CDR3 is CATSRDLKETQYF. The DNA of the CDR3 is TGTGCCACCAGCCGGGACTTAAAAGAGACCCAGTACTTC.